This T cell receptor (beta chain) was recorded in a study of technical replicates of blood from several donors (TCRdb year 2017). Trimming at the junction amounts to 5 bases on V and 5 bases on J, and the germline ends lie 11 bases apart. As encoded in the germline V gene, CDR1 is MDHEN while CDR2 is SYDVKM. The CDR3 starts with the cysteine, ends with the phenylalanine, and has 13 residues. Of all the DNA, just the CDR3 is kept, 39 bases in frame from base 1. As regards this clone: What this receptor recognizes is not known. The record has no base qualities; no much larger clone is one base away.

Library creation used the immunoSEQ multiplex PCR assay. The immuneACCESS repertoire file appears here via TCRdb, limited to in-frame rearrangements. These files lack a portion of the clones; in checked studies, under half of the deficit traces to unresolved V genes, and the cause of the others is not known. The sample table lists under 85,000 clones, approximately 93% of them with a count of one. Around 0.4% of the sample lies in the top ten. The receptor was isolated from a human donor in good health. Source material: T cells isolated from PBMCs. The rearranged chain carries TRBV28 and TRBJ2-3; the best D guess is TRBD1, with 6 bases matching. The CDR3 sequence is CASSTGPGDTQYF. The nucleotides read TGTGCCAGCAGTACAGGGCCGGGAGATACGCAGTATTTT. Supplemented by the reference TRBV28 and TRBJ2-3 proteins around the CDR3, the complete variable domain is DVKVTQSSRYLVKRTGEKVFLECVQDMDHENMFWYRQDPGLGLRLIYFSYDVKMKEKGDIPEGYSVSREKKERFSLILESASTNQTSMYLCASSTGPGDTQYFGPGTRLTVL.